The 18 T cell receptor beta chains below were found in one sample sequenced in a study of CD8 T cells in Susac syndrome. Roughly 0.45 to 1 ug RNA was reverse transcribed with random hexamers. MiXCR, applied by TCRdb to the immunoSEQ multiplex PCR reads, yields one record per CDR3 protein. Counted here are 50,000 to 60,000 distinct CDR3 sequences, around nine tenths occurring once; the ten biggest clones make up roughly 0.2%. The specimen was CD8+ T cells from PBMCs. Source of these receptors: a human donor in good health.

V gene TRBV5-6 combines with J gene TRBJ2-7, with D tentatively TRBD1 or TRBD2 (6 bases each). V was pared by 7 bases and J by 7 bases, with 21 bases between. The CDR3 contains 14 residues. Germline V lookup: CDR1 SGHDT, CDR2 YYEEEE. The CDR3 loop is CASWGAGLPREQYF. The CDR3 DNA reads as TGTGCCAGCTGGGGGGCAGGTCTACCCAGGGAGCAGTACTTC.

This clonotype was seen only a few times. The chain links TRBV7-9 to TRBJ2-1, with D hard to call. CDR1 SEHNR and CDR2 FQNEAQ come from the germline V gene (reference sequence). This CDR3 comprises 14 residues. Trimming pared 5 bases from V and 4 bases from J, leaving 12 bases between. CDR3 sequence (DNA): TGTGCCAGCAGCCGCCATGTTCTGTACAATGAGCAGTTCTTC. Protein product: CASSRHVLYNEQFF.

V gene TRBV14 combines with J gene TRBJ1-2; no clear D. CDR1 is SGHDN, CDR2 FVKESK, per germline. The CDR3 totals 13 residues. Trimming pared 3 bases from V and 2 bases from J, leaving 7 bases between. CDR3 coding DNA: TGTGCCAGCAGCCATTCCAGGAACTATGGCTACACCTTC. It encodes CASSHSRNYGYTF. The whole variable domain, filled in from reference TRBV14 and TRBJ1-2, reads EAGVTQFPSHSVIEKGQTVTLRCDPISGHDNLYWYRRVMGKEIKFLLHFVKESKQDESGMPNNRFLAERTGGTYSTLKVQPAELEDSGVYFCASSHSRNYGYTFGSGTRLTVV.

This sequence joins TRBV29-1 and TRBJ1-2, with D uncertain. V lost 0 bases to trimming and J lost 1 base, with 24 bases between them. Germline V gene sequence: CDR1 SQVTM, CDR2 ANQGSEA. The CDR3 contains 19 residues. The chain's CDR3 is CSVEEFLGPHTRINYGYTF. The CDR3, as DNA: TGCAGCGTTGAAGAATTTCTAGGTCCCCATACCCGAATTAACTATGGCTACACCTTC. Using reference TRBV29-1 and TRBJ1-2 for the parts outside the CDR3, the full variable domain is SAVISQKPSRDICQRGTSLTIQCQVDSQVTMMFWYRQQPGQSLTLIATANQGSEATYESGFVIDKFPISRPNLTFSTLTVSNMSPEDSSIYLCSVEEFLGPHTRINYGYTFGSGTRLTVV.

This clonotype was picked up one time. V is TRBV2 and J is TRBJ2-7; 7 bases align to TRBD1. V lost 6 bases, J lost 7 bases, and 18 bases stayed unmatched. The length of the CDR3 is 16 residues. Germline lookup yields CDR1 SNHLY and CDR2 FYNNEI. The CDR3 is CASSRPWAGGNQEQYF. As DNA, the CDR3 is TGTGCCAGCAGCCGCCCATGGGCAGGGGGAAATCAGGAGCAGTACTTC.

This chain links TRBV6-1 with TRBJ2-7; D is uncertain. V was cut by 4 bases and J by 1 base, with 8 bases left in between. CDR3 length: 13 residues. The germline V gene encodes CDR1 MNHNS and CDR2 SASEGT. The CDR3 DNA follows: TGTGCCAGCAGTGTGTCCAGATCCTACGAGCAGTACTTC. It yields the protein CASSVSRSYEQYF.

The chain carries TRBV7-2 and TRBJ1-5; a possible D gene is TRBD1 (6 bases). This CDR3 spans 19 amino acids. The V gene's germline CDR1 is SGHTA and CDR2 FQGNSA. With 0 bases removed from V and 1 base from J, the gap between germline ends came to 19 bases. The CDR3 reads CASSLAWGDTPVSNQPQHF. CDR3 DNA sequence: TGTGCCAGCAGCTTAGCCTGGGGGGACACTCCAGTGAGCAATCAGCCCCAGCATTTT. The full variable domain, with the rest looked up from reference TRBV7-2 and TRBJ1-5, is GAGVSQSPSNKVTEKGKDVELRCDPISGHTALYWYRQSLGQGLEFLIYFQGNSAPDKSGLPSDRFSAERTGGSVSTLTIQRTQQEDSAVYLCASSLAWGDTPVSNQPQHFGDGTRLSIL.

The V gene is TRBV19, the J gene TRBJ1-1; no clear D gene. This CDR3 is 14 amino acids long. Per germline, CDR1 LNHDA and CDR2 SQIVND (reference sequence). Trimming pared 5 bases from V and 7 bases from J, leaving 17 bases between. The DNA of the CDR3 is TGTGCCAGTAGTGGCCTTCGCGGCCGTTTTGAAGCTTTCTTT. This encodes CASSGLRGRFEAFF.

The chain employs TRBV19 and TRBJ1-1; D perhaps matches TRBD1 (5 bases). V gave up 9 bases and J gave up 1 base, with 12 bases separating them. CDR1 is LNHDA and CDR2 is SQIVND in the germline V gene (reference sequence). The CDR3 is 13 amino acids. Written as DNA, the CDR3 is TGTGCCAGCTATGGACACGAGAACACTGAAGCTTTCTTT. Protein: CASYGHENTEAFF.

The rearrangement links TRBV7-6 to TRBJ2-7; D is unresolved. The length of the CDR3 is 15 residues. The V end was cut by 1 base, the J end by 4 bases, with 14 bases between. Germline V gives CDR1 SGHVS, CDR2 FNYEAQ. CDR3 coding DNA: TGTGCCAGCAGCTTAGAGGAGACCCCCAGGTACGAGCAGTACTTC. The encoded protein is CASSLEETPRYEQYF.

This chain connects TRBV18 to TRBJ2-3; the D gene is possibly TRBD2 (5 bases). Germline V gives CDR1 KGHSH, CDR2 LQKENI. This CDR3 region has 13 residues. V lost 4 bases, J lost 4 bases, and 9 bases lay in between. CDR3 in amino acids: CASSLKRADTQYF. The CDR3 bases are TGTGCCAGCTCACTCAAGAGGGCAGATACGCAGTATTTT.

The V and J genes are TRBV9 and TRBJ2-2; 7 nucleotides line up with TRBD1. Trimming cost V 4 bases and J 6 bases; bases outside gene matches: 3. Germline V gene sequence: CDR1 SGDLS, CDR2 YYNGEE. CDR3 length equals 13 residues. The CDR3 protein is CASSKTGSGELFF. DNA of the CDR3: TGTGCCAGCAGCAAGACAGGGTCCGGGGAGCTGTTTTTT.

The rearrangement joins TRBV7-8 to TRBJ2-5; 7 nucleotides match TRBD1. Germline V gene lookup returns CDR1 SGHVS and CDR2 FQNEAQ. V was pared by 1 base and J by 1 base, with 3 bases of the junction left unmatched. CDR3 length: 15 residues. CDR3 DNA: TGTGCCAGCAGCTTAGGTGGACAGGCCCAAGAGACCCAGTACTTC. Its translation: CASSLGGQAQETQYF.

The V gene is TRBV4-1, the J gene TRBJ1-2; D gene uncertain. Trimming removed 0 bases from V and 5 bases from J, with 13 bases in between. This CDR3 has 15 residues. Germline CDR1 MGHRA, CDR2 YSYEKL. Here the CDR3 DNA reads TGCGCCAGCAGCCAAGAATACGGTCTGAGGTATGGCTACACCTTC. Protein sequence: CASSQEYGLRYGYTF.

This rearrangement joins TRBV4-1 to TRBJ2-5; D tentatively reads TRBD1 or TRBD2 (5 bases each). Trimming took off 5 bases at V and 4 bases at J, with 8 bases between the two ends. The CDR3 loop spans 12 amino acids. The germline V gene encodes CDR1 MGHRA and CDR2 YSYEKL. The CDR3: CASSDSGETQYF. CDR3 nucleotide sequence: TGCGCCAGCAGCGACAGCGGAGAGACCCAGTACTTC.

In DNA, the CDR3 is TGTGCCATCAGTCGGGGTGATGAAAAACTGTTTTTT. This gives the protein CAISRGDEKLFF. The chain employs TRBV10-3 and TRBJ1-4; D unresolved. Looked up from germline, CDR1 is ENHRY and CDR2 is SYGVKD. Trimming took off 5 bases at V and 6 bases at J, with 7 bases between the two ends. The CDR3 contains 12 residues.

This clonotype was seen only once. The chain uses TRBV20-1 and TRBJ2-7, with D perhaps TRBD2 (6 bases). The CDR3 is made up of 12 amino acids. The germline V gene encodes CDR1 DFQATT and CDR2 SNEGSKA (reference sequence). Trimming took 1 base from V and 3 from J, leaving 7 bases between them. CDR3 bases: TGCAGTGCTAGAGCGGAGGGCTACGAGCAGTACTTC. The encoded protein is CSARAEGYEQYF.

The rearrangement links TRBV11-2 to TRBJ2-3; 12 nucleotides align to TRBD1. The CDR3 contains 19 residues. Germline V CDR1 and CDR2: SGHAT, FQNNGV. The trim removed 5 bases at V and 6 bases at J, leaving 18 bases unmatched. The CDR3 reads CASSPLYRDRGRVADTQYF. CDR3 nucleotides: TGTGCCAGCAGCCCCTTGTACCGGGACAGGGGGCGCGTGGCGGATACGCAGTATTTT. The full variable domain, completed using reference TRBV11-2 and TRBJ2-3, is EAGVAQSPRYKIIEKRQSVAFWCNPISGHATLYWYQQILGQGPKLLIQFQNNGVVDDSQLPKDRFSAERLKGVDSTLKIQPAKLEDSAVYLCASSPLYRDRGRVADTQYFGPGTRLTVL.